This T cell receptor (beta chain) emerged from a study of blood T cell repertoires in COVID-19. Study as a whole: Researchers got acute and convalescent COVID-19 samples from the United States, Italy and Spain. The analysed material was cDNA or gDNA that came from T cells, B-cell-depleted T cells, or PBMCs.

The CDR3 runs to 16 residues. Germline values: CDR1 SGHDT, CDR2 YYEEEE. Unmatched junction bases numbered 6, after V lost 4 bases and J lost 2 bases. Libraries were prepared by immunoSEQ multiplex PCR; TCRdb keeps only in-frame clonotypes and omits some of them. Of fewer than 350,000 clones detected, roughly 86% appear once; the ten largest clones hold approximately 2%. The sample consisted of peripheral blood. The clonotype comes from a woman under 40 who had recovered from COVID-19. J is TRBJ1-1 and V is TRBV5-6; 12 positions agree with TRBD1. The CDR3 DNA is TGTGCCAGCAGCGCCGGGACAGGGGGCAGCAACACTGAAGCTTTCTTT. Amino acid sequence: CASSAGTGGSNTEAFF. The full variable domain, rest sourced from reference TRBV5-6 and TRBJ1-1, is DAGVTQSPTHLIKTRGQQVTLRCSPKSGHDTVSWYQQALGQGPQFIFQYYEEEERQRGNFPDRFSGHQFPNYSSELNVNALLLGDSALYLCASSAGTGGSNTEAFFGQGTRLTVV.